Listed here is a single TCR beta chain. The antigen is unknown. This sample stems from a study of T cells in Graves' hyperthyroidism and ophthalmopathy. Overall study findings and caveats: Also found in blood were most expanded thyroid clonotypes above 0.001.

Researchers took RNA transcripts and amplified the TCR beta CDR3 regions from them. Researchers ran a first-round RT-PCR on the TCR CDR3 using the HTBI primer set. Using its own MiXCR run on the multiplex PCR reads, TCRdb lists one record per CDR3 protein. The data contain around 420,000 distinct CDR3 sequences, around 16% of them singletons. This CDR3 is built from 14 residues. Germline lookup yields CDR1 SGHNT and CDR2 YYREEE (reference sequence). Unmatched junction bases numbered 1, after V lost 0 bases and J lost 5 bases. Input material: blood. The rearrangement uses TRBV5-4 and TRBJ2-5, with TRBD1 matching over 10 bases. The origin of this receptor is a woman between 18 and 30 years old with Graves' hyperthyroidism. The CDR3 DNA is TGTGCCAGCAGCTTGGTGGGACAGGGGGAGACCCAGTACTTC. Amino acids: CASSLVGQGETQYF.